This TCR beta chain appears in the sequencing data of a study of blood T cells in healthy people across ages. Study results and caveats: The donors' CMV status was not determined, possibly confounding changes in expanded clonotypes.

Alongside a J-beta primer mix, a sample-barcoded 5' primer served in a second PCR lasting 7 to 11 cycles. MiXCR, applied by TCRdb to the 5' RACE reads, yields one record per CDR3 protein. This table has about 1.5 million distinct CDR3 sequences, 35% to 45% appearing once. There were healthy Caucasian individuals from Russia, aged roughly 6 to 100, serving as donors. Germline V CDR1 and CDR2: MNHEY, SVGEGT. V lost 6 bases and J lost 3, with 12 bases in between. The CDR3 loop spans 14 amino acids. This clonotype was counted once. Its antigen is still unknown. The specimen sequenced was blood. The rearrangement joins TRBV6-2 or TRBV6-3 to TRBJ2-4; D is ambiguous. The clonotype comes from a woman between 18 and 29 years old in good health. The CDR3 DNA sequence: TGTGCCAGCAGACCAATAGGAAGCAAAAACATTCAGTACTTC. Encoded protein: CASRPIGSKNIQYF.